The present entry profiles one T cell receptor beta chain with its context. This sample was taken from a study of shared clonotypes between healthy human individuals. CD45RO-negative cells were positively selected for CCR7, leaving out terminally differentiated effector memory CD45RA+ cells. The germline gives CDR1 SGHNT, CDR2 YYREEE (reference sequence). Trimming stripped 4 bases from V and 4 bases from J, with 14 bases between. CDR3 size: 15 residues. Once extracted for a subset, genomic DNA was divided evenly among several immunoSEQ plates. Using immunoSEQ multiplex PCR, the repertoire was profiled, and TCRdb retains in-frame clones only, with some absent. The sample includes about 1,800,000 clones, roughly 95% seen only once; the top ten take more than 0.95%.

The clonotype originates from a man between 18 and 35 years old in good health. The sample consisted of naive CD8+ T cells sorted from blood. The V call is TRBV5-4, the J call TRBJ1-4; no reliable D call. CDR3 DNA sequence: TGTGCCAGCAGCCTCTCGGTCAGCAATAATGAAAAACTGTTTTTT. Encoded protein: CASSLSVSNNEKLFF.